The 5 T cell receptor beta chains below were found in one sample sequenced in a study of identical twins. Each CDR3 protein gets one entry after TCRdb re-called the 5' RACE reads with MiXCR. The sample comprises around 690,000 distinct CDR3 sequences, 20% to 25% of which are singletons, and roughly 4% rests with the top ten. The same data also contributed to another study, on T cells expressing NK-cell markers.

Sequenced input: PBMCs. Receptors originate from a woman between 18 and 29 years old in good health.

At least ten counts were recorded for this clonotype. V and J are TRBV20-1 and TRBJ1-5, with D possibly matching TRBD1 (5 bases). This CDR3 contains 12 residues. Trimming stripped 3 bases from V and 7 bases from J, with 10 bases between. CDR1 and CDR2 from the germline V gene are DFQATT and SNEGSKA (reference sequence). CDR3 in amino acids: CSASQGGQPQHF. For the CDR3, the DNA is TGCAGTGCTAGTCAGGGTGGGCAGCCCCAGCATTTT.

The V gene is TRBV5-1, the J gene TRBJ2-3; a weak D match, TRBD2 (5 bases). Germline CDR1 and CDR2: SGHRS and YFSETQ. V lost 4 bases and J lost 0, with 15 bases in between. This CDR3 comprises 16 residues. The CDR3 coding sequence is TGCGCCAGCAGCGCACTAGGGCCCCCTAGCACAGATACGCAGTATTTT. Translation gives CASSALGPPSTDTQYF.

This clonotype was picked up a small number of times. The chain has TRBV29-1 and TRBJ2-1; perhaps TRBD1 as D (6 bases). This CDR3 has 12 residues. From germline, CDR1 is SQVTM and CDR2 ANQGSEA. The V and J ends lost 7 bases and 4 bases respectively, with 11 bases between them. The CDR3 spells CSGRGSYNEQFF. The CDR3 nucleotides are TGCAGCGGAAGGGGGAGTTACAATGAGCAGTTCTTC.

The chain employs TRBV6-5 and TRBJ2-3; a weak D match, TRBD1 (5 bases). Germline V gene lookup returns CDR1 MNHEY and CDR2 SVGAGI. The CDR3 extends over 12 amino acids. Deletions cut 5 bases from V and 4 bases from J, with 7 bases between. The CDR3 DNA sequence: TGTGCCAGCAGTACAGGATCAGATACGCAGTATTTT. This gives the protein CASSTGSDTQYF.

The V gene is TRBV4-1, the J gene TRBJ2-3, with D perhaps matching TRBD2 (5 bases). CDR3 length: 15 residues. Trimming removed 10 bases at V and 5 bases at J, with 22 bases between. Germline V gene lookup returns CDR1 MGHRA and CDR2 YSYEKL. The CDR3 protein is CATKGLELSRDTQYF. CDR3 nucleotides: TGCGCCACTAAAGGACTGGAACTCTCCAGAGATACGCAGTATTTT.